This TCR beta chain was identified during a study of blood T cell repertoires in COVID-19. Study information: Samples of COVID-19 (acute and convalescent) were obtained from the United States, Italy and Spain. T cells, B-cell-depleted T cells, or PBMCs supplied cDNA or gDNA.

The authors' processing: Amplification with reference gene primers provided the estimates of nucleated cell counts. Data came from immunoSEQ multiplex PCR; TCRdb stores just in-frame clones and leaves some out. That table supplies the V and J calls and clone size; D and trimming were determined from the DNA. Counted here are approximately 120,000 clones, around four fifths occurring once; the ten biggest clones make up 15% to 20%. The CDR3 spans 16 residues. Germline V gene lookup returns CDR1 SGHAT and CDR2 FQNNGV. Trimming cost V 5 bases and J 1 base; bases outside gene matches: 9. The chain carries TRBV11-2 and TRBJ2-7; 9 bases agree with TRBD1. The sequencing input was peripheral blood. The source is a woman aged 55-69 years with acute or convalescent COVID-19. This CDR3 is CASSPGGTGSSYEQYF. CDR3 in DNA: TGTGCCAGCAGCCCCGGGGGGACAGGGTCATCCTACGAGCAGTACTTC.